These 3 T cell receptor beta chains were all obtained from the same sample, sequenced in a study of OX40 agonist ivuxolimab in advanced cancers. Libraries were made using the immunoSEQ multiplex PCR assay. Drawn from immuneACCESS, this table holds only the in-frame rearrangements with V and J called that TCRdb kept. Clones are partly lost; checked studies trace under half to an unresolved V gene and leave the rest unexplained. The sample table shows roughly 75,000 clones, and more than 75% are seen once. The ten most abundant clones make up roughly 6.3% of the sample. Material: CD4+ or CD8+ T cells sorted from blood, obtained in a trial of the OX40 agonist ivuxolimab. The receptors here all came from an adult with an advanced solid tumor such as melanoma, head and neck, liver or kidney cancer.

The chain combines TRBV28 with TRBJ2-7; D is perhaps TRBD1 or TRBD2 (6 bases each). The CDR3 totals 13 residues. Germline V gene sequence: CDR1 MDHEN, CDR2 SYDVKM. V lost 10 bases and J lost 4, with 17 bases in between. Here the CDR3 reads CAILRGASYEQYF. In nucleotides, the CDR3 is TGTGCCATTTTGAGGGGGGCGTCGTACGAGCAGTACTTC.

The chain combines TRBV5-6 with TRBJ2-3; no firm D call. Germline CDR1 reads SGHDT; CDR2 reads YYEEEE. The length of the CDR3 is 13 residues. Trimming took 2 bases from V and 5 from J, leaving 9 bases between them. The DNA of the CDR3 is TGTGCCAGCAGCTTTTGGGCAGGAGATACGCAGTATTTT. This codes for CASSFWAGDTQYF.

The chain carries TRBV5-6 and TRBJ1-6, with a possible D match to TRBD1 (5 bases). In germline, CDR1 is SGHDT, CDR2 YYEEEE. The CDR3 has 16 residues. Trimming took 0 bases from V and 7 from J, leaving 14 bases between them. CDR3 DNA: TGTGCCAGCAGCTTGGATTCGTATAGGGGAAATTCACCCCTCCACTTT. It is translated as CASSLDSYRGNSPLHF. The variable domain in full, completed from reference TRBV5-6 and TRBJ1-6, reads DAGVTQSPTHLIKTRGQQVTLRCSPKSGHDTVSWYQQALGQGPQFIFQYYEEEERQRGNFPDRFSGHQFPNYSSELNVNALLLGDSALYLCASSLDSYRGNSPLHFGNGTRLTVT.